The 2 T cell receptor beta chains given below trace back to one sample, sequenced in a study of T cells in Graves' hyperthyroidism and ophthalmopathy. The TCR beta CDR3 regions underwent amplification using RNA transcripts as the source. The TCR CDR3 was amplified in a first-round RT-PCR using the HTBI primer set. TCRdb processed the multiplex PCR reads anew with MiXCR; each CDR3 protein has one entry. The profile shows about 610,000 distinct CDR3 sequences, around 42% of them singletons. Sequenced sample: peripheral blood or thyroid tissue (not recorded which). These receptors all come from a woman between 18 and 30 years old with Graves' hyperthyroidism.

The chain employs TRBV20-1 and TRBJ2-5; 8 positions match TRBD2. V shed 0 bases and J 6 bases; nucleotides not matched to a gene: 9. This CDR3 spans 15 amino acids. Germline assignment: CDR1 DFQATT and CDR2 SNEGSKA (reference sequence). CDR3 region: CSARDGAGDVKTQYF. As DNA, the CDR3 is TGCAGTGCTAGAGATGGAGCGGGAGATGTAAAGACCCAGTACTTC.

V usage is TRBV29-1 and J usage is TRBJ2-5, with 14 bases that match TRBD2. This CDR3 region has 16 residues. Losses at the gene ends were 6 bases for V and 2 bases for J; bases not matched to a gene: 8. Germline CDR1 SQVTM, CDR2 ANQGSEA. The CDR3 coding sequence is TGCAGCGTCGGGACTAGCGGGAGCCCCTTACAAGAGACCCAGTACTTC. This codes for CSVGTSGSPLQETQYF.